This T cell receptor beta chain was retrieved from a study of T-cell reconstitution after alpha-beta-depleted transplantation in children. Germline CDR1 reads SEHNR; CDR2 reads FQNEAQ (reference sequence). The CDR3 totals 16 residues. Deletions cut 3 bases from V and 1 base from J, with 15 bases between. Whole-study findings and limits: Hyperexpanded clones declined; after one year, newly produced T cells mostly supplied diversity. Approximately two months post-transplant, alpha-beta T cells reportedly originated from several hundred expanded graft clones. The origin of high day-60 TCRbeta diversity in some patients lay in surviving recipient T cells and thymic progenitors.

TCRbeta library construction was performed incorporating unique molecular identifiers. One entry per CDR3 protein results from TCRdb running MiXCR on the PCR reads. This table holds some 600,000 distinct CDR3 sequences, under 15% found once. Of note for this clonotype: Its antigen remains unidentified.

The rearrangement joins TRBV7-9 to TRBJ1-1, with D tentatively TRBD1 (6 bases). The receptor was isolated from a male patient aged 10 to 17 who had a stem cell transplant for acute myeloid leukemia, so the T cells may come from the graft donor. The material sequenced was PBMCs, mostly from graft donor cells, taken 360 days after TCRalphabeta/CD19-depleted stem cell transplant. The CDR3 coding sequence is TGTGCCAGCAGCTTTTTCCCTGCCAGGGGGAACACTGAAGCTTTCTTT. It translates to CASSFFPARGNTEAFF.